Listed here are 14 T cell receptor beta chains from one sample, sequenced in a study of blood T cell repertoires in COVID-19. Sequenced by immunoSEQ multiplex PCR; TCRdb stores in-frame clones only, minus some. The data show about 80,000 clones, with roughly 85% seen just once and approximately 39% held by the top ten. Input material: peripheral blood. Every receptor here comes from a woman aged 65 to 85 with acute or convalescent COVID-19.

The chain links TRBV18 to TRBJ2-1, with D perhaps TRBD1 (5 bases). V lost 0 bases, J lost 6 bases, and 6 bases lay in between. Germline CDR1 is KGHSH and CDR2 is LQKENI. This CDR3 has 13 residues. The chain's CDR3 is CASSPPQGNEQFF. Written as DNA, the CDR3 is TGTGCCAGCTCACCACCGCAGGGCAATGAGCAGTTCTTC.

This chain links TRBV5-1 with TRBJ2-7; 10 nucleotides agree with TRBD2. The germline CDR1 and CDR2 sequences are SGHRS and YFSETQ. V shed 0 bases, J shed 2 bases, and the junction held 11 bases outside the gene matches. This CDR3 comprises 18 residues. CDR3 nucleotides: TGCGCCAGCAGCTTGGCCGGAGCTAGCGGGAGCTACACCTACGAGCAGTACTTC. Its translation: CASSLAGASGSYTYEQYF.

V usage is TRBV2 and J usage is TRBJ1-3, with 9 bases aligning to TRBD1. The CDR3 totals 17 residues. Per the germline V gene, CDR1 is SNHLY and CDR2 is FYNNEI. Unmatched junction bases numbered 13, after V lost 7 bases and J lost 3 bases. The CDR3 is CASNQGQGFEDGNTIYF. The CDR3 region has the DNA TGTGCCAGCAATCAAGGACAGGGGTTCGAGGATGGAAACACCATATATTTT.

The chain has TRBV19 and TRBJ2-1, with a possible D match to TRBD2 (6 bases). V lost 7 bases and J 0 bases, leaving 16 bases between the germline ends. This CDR3 has 16 amino acids. CDR1 and CDR2 (germline): LNHDA, SQIVND (reference sequence). CDR3 nucleotide sequence: TGTGCCAGTACCACCGTTGGGGGGAGCTCCTACAATGAGCAGTTCTTC. This translates into CASTTVGGSSYNEQFF.

This clone appeared once. The V gene is TRBV29-1, the J gene TRBJ1-1; the D is unclear. The CDR3 is 11 residues long. CDR1 is SQVTM, CDR2 ANQGSEA, per germline. Trimming left V 4 bases short and J 7 bases short, with 10 bases between. CDR3 region: CSVAGTIEAFF. DNA for the CDR3: TGCAGCGTTGCGGGTACAATTGAAGCTTTCTTT.

The chain links TRBV5-4 to TRBJ2-3; weak D call: TRBD2 (5 bases). Trimming took 4 bases from V and 3 from J, leaving 18 bases between them. Germline V gives CDR1 SGHNT, CDR2 YYREEE (reference sequence). This CDR3 has 16 residues. CDR3 sequence (DNA): TGTGCCAGCAGCCAGGAACCAGGACTGGTTACAGATACGCAGTATTTT. Translating gives CASSQEPGLVTDTQYF.

The gene calls are TRBV19 and TRBJ1-4, with D hard to call. Trimming shortened V by 3 bases and J by 2 bases, and 16 bases separated the two germline ends. The germline V gene encodes CDR1 LNHDA and CDR2 SQIVND (reference sequence). This CDR3 contains 17 residues. CDR3 region: CASSIMAAAGTNEKLFF. The DNA for the CDR3 is TGTGCCAGTAGTATTATGGCGGCGGCCGGGACTAATGAAAAACTGTTTTTT.

CDR3 loop: CASSPDRGAGELFF. CDR3 nucleotide sequence: TGTGCCAGCAGCCCGGACAGGGGAGCCGGGGAGCTGTTTTTT. The chain couples TRBV5-6 to TRBJ2-2; 9 bases are shared with TRBD1. Looked up from germline, CDR1 is SGHDT and CDR2 is YYEEEE. The CDR3 is 14 amino acids. J gave up 6 bases and V 4 bases, and 4 bases lay outside the gene matches.

This clone is a singleton in its sample. The chain combines TRBV2 with TRBJ2-1; D might be TRBD2 (6 bases). Trimming took 6 bases from V and 8 from J, leaving 20 bases between them. Germline CDR1 reads SNHLY; CDR2 reads FYNNEI. The CDR3 loop spans 15 amino acids. The CDR3 DNA sequence: TGTGCCAGCAGAGCCTTAGCGGCCCGAGGGGATGAGCAGTTCTTC. The encoded protein is CASRALAARGDEQFF.

The chain carries TRBV11-3 and TRBJ2-3; 15 nucleotides match TRBD2. Germline assignment: CDR1 SGHNT and CDR2 YENEEA. The CDR3 has 18 residues. The trim removed 10 bases at V and 2 bases at J, leaving 13 bases unmatched. The CDR3 spells CATTRTSGRALTTDTQYF. In nucleotides, the CDR3 is TGTGCCACTACACGGACTAGCGGGAGGGCCCTGACCACAGATACGCAGTATTTT.

The chain couples TRBV19 to TRBJ2-1; D remains unclear. CDR1 is LNHDA and CDR2 is SQIVND in the germline V gene (reference sequence). The CDR3 sequence is 16 residues long. The V and J ends lost 7 bases and 5 bases respectively, with 21 bases between them. For the CDR3, the DNA is TGTGCCAGTATAGGAACCTGGCGGCGCGGAAACAATGAGCAGTTCTTC. Its translation is CASIGTWRRGNNEQFF.

This clone appeared a single time. This chain links TRBV25-1 with TRBJ2-3; tentatively, D is TRBD1 (5 bases). The CDR3 sequence is 14 residues long. Trimming cost V 6 bases and J 9 bases, with 19 bases left between them. Germline V lookup: CDR1 MGHDK, CDR2 SYGVNS. The CDR3 loop reads CASSTPDSVGTQYF. In DNA form, the CDR3 reads TGTGCCAGCAGCACTCCCGACAGCGTGGGGACGCAGTATTTT.

The V call is TRBV2, the J call TRBJ2-7; TRBD2 might be the D (5 bases). Germline CDR1 SNHLY, CDR2 FYNNEI. The CDR3 contains 14 residues. The V gene lost 6 bases and the J gene lost 4 bases, with 16 bases spanning the gap. CDR3 sequence (DNA): TGTGCCAGCAGCGCATTGGGAGACTCATACGAGCAGTACTTC. It encodes CASSALGDSYEQYF.

V usage is TRBV19 and J usage is TRBJ1-4, with TRBD1 matching 8 bases. J gave up 8 bases and V 5 bases, and 10 bases lay outside the gene matches. CDR3 length: 15 amino acids. The V gene's germline CDR1 is LNHDA and CDR2 SQIVND (reference sequence). CDR3 nucleotides: TGTGCCAGTAGTGCCCAGGGGGCCTCACGAGAAAAACTGTTTTTT. It specifies CASSAQGASREKLFF.